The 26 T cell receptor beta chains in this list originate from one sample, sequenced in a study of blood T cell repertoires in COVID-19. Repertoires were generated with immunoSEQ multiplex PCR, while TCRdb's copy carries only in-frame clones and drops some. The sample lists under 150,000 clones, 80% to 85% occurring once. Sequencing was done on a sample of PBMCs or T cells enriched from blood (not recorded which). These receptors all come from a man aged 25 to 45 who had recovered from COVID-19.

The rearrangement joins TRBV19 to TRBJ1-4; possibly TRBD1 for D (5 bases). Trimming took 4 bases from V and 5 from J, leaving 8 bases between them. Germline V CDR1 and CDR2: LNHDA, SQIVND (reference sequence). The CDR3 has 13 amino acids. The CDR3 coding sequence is TGTGCCAGTAGTACGACAGCAAATGAAAAACTGTTTTTT. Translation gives CASSTTANEKLFF.

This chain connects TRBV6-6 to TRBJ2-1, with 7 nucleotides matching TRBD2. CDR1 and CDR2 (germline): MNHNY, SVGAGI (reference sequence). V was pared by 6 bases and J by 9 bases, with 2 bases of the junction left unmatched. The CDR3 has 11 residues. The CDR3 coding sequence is TGTGCCAGCAGCCCGGGGGGTGAGCAGTTCTTC. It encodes CASSPGGEQFF.

CDR3 coding DNA: TGTGCCAGCAGTATGAAGGGTACGGGAGGCGGGGACGAGCAGTACTTC. Protein: CASSMKGTGGGDEQYF. This sequence joins TRBV2 and TRBJ2-7; 7 nucleotides agree with TRBD2. The V gene's germline CDR1 is SNHLY and CDR2 FYNNEI. CDR3 length: 16 residues. V lost 5 bases to trimming and J lost 5 bases; unmatched junction nucleotides: 15.

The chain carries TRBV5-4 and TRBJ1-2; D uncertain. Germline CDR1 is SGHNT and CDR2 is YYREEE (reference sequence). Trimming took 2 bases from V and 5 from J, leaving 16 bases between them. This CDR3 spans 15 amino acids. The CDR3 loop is CASSFDREGGYGYTF. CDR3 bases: TGTGCCAGCAGCTTCGACCGAGAAGGAGGGTATGGCTACACCTTC.

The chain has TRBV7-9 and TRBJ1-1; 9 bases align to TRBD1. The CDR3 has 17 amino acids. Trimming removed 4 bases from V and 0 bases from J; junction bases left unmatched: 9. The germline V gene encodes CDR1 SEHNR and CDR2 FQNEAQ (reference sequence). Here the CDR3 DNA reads TGTGCCAGCAGCTCCCCCGGTGGGACAGGGCTGAACACTGAAGCTTTCTTT. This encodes CASSSPGGTGLNTEAFF.

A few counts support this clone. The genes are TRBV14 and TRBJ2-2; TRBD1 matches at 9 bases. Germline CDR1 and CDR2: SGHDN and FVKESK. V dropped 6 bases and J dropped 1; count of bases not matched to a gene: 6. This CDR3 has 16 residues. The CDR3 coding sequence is TGTGCCAGCAGTCACAGGGGGCAAAGGAACACCGGGGAGCTGTTTTTT. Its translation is CASSHRGQRNTGELFF.

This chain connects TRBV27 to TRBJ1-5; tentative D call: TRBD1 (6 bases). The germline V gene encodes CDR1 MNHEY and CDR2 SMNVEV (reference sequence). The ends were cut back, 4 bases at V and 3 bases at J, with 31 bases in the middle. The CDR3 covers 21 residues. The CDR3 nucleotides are TGTGCCAGCAGTTATTCCTACAGGGAGTTACGGGGCGTGGAGTACAATCAGCCCCAGCATTTT. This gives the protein CASSYSYRELRGVEYNQPQHF.

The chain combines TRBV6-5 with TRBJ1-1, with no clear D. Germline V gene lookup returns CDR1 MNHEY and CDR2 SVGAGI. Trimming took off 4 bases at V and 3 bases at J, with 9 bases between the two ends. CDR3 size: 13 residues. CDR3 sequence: CASSLARDTEAFF. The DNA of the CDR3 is TGTGCCAGCAGTTTGGCTCGGGACACTGAAGCTTTCTTT.

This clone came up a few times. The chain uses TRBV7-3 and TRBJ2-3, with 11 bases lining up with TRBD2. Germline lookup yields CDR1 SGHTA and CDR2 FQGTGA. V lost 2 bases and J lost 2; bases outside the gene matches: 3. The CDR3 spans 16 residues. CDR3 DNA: TGTGCCAGCAGCTTACTAGCGGGAGGAACCACAGATACGCAGTATTTT. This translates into CASSLLAGGTTDTQYF.

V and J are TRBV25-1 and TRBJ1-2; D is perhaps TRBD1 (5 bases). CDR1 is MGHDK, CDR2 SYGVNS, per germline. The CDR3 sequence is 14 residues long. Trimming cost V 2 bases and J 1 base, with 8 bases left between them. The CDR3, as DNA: TGTGCCAGCAGTGAACAGGGCCTTAACTATGGCTACACCTTC. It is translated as CASSEQGLNYGYTF.

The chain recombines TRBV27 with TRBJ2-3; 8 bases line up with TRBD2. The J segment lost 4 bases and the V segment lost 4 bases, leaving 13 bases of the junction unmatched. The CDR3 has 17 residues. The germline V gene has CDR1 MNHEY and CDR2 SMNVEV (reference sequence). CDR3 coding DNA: TGTGCCAGCAGTTACCCCGGGGCTAGCGGGCCGGCAGATACGCAGTATTTT. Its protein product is CASSYPGASGPADTQYF.

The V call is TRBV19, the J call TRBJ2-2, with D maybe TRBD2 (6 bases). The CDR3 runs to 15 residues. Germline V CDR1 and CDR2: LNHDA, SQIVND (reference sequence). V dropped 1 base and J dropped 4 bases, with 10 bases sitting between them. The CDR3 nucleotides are TGTGCCAGTAGTATAGGGACGGGGGTCACCGGGGAGCTGTTTTTT. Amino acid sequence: CASSIGTGVTGELFF.

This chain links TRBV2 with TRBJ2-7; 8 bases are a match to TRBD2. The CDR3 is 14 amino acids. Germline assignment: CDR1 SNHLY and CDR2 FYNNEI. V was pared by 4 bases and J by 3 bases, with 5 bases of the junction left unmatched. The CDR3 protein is CASSVAGPGYEQYV. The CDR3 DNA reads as TGTGCCAGCAGTGTAGCGGGGCCGGGCTACGAGCAGTACGTC.

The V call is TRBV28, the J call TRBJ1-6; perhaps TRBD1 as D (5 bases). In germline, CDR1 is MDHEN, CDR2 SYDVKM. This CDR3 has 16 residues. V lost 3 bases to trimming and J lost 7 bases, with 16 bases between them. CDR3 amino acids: CASSFLIQGGNSPLHF. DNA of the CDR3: TGTGCCAGCAGTTTCCTGATCCAGGGTGGAAATTCACCCCTCCACTTT.

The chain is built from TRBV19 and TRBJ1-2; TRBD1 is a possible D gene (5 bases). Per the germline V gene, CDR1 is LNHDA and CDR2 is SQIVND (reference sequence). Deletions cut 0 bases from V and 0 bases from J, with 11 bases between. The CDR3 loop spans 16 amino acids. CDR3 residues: CASSIDLGGANYGYTF. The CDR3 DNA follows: TGTGCCAGTAGTATAGATCTGGGGGGGGCTAACTATGGCTACACCTTC.

CDR3 region: CAIREPRVTDTQYF. CDR3 DNA: TGTGCCATTCGGGAGCCCCGCGTCACAGATACGCAGTATTTT. The chain couples TRBV10-3 to TRBJ2-3, with D possibly matching TRBD2 (6 bases). V dropped 9 bases and J dropped 2 bases, with 15 bases sitting between them. There are 14 residues in the CDR3. CDR1 is ENHRY and CDR2 is SYGVKD in the germline V gene.

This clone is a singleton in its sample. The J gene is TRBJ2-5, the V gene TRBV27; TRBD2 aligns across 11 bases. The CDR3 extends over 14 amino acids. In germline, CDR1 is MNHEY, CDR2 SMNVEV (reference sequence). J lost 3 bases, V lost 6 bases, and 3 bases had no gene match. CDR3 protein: CASSPTSGKETQYF. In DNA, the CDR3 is TGTGCCAGCAGCCCGACTAGCGGGAAAGAGACCCAGTACTTC.

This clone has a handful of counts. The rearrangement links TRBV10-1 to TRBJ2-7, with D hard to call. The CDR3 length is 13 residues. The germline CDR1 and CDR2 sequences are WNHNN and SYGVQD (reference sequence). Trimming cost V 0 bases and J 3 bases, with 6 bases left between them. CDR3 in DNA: TGCGCCAGCAGTGAGTCGCGAGACTACGAGCAGTACTTC. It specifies CASSESRDYEQYF.

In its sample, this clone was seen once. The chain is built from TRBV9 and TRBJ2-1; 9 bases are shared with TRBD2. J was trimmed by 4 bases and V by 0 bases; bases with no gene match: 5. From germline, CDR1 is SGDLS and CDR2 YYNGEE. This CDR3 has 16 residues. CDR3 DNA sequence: TGTGCCAGCAGCGTAGCGGGTCTAGCGGGATACAATGAGCAGTTCTTC. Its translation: CASSVAGLAGYNEQFF.

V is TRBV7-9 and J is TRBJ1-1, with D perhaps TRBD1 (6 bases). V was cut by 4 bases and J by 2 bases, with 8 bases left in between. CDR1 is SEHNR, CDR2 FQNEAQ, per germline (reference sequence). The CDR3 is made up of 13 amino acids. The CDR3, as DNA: TGTGCCAGCAGCTGGGGGGGCAACACTGAAGCTTTCTTT. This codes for CASSWGGNTEAFF.

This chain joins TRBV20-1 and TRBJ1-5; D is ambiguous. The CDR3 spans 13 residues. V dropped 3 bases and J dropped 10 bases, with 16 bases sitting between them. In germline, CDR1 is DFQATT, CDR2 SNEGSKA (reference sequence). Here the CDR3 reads CSASRGFSIPQHF. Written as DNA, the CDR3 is TGCAGTGCTAGTCGAGGGTTCTCAATTCCCCAGCATTTT.

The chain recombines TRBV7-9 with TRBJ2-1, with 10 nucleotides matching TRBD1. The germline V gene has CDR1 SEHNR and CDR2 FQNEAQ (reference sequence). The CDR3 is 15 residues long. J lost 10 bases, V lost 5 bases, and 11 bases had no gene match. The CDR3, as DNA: TGTGCCAGCAGCATCTACGGACAGGGGGTGGGCGAGCAGTTCTTC. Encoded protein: CASSIYGQGVGEQFF.

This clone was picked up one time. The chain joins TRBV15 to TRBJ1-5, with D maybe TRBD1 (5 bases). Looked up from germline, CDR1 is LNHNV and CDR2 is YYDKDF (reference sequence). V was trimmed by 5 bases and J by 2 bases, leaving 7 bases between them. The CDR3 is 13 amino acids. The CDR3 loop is CATSPQGNQPQHF. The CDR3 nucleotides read TGTGCCACCAGCCCACAGGGCAATCAGCCCCAGCATTTT.

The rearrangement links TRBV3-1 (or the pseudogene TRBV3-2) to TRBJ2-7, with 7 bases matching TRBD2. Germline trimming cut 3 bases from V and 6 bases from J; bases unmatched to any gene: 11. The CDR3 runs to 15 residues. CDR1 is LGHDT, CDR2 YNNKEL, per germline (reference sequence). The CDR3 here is CASSQITSVFSEQYF. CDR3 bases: TGTGCCAGCAGCCAGATAACTAGCGTTTTTTCCGAGCAGTACTTC.

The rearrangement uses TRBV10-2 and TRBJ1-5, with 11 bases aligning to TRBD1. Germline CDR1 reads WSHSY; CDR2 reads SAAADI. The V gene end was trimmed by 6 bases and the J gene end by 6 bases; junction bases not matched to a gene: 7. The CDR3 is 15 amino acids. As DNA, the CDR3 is TGCGCCAGCAGATCCGGGACAGGGGGGGGTCAGCCCCAGCATTTT. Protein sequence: CASRSGTGGGQPQHF.

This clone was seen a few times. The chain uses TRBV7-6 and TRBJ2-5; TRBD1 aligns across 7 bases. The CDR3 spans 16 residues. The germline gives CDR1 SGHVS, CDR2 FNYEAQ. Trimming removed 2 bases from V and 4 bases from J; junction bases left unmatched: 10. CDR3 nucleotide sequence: TGTGCCAGCAGCTTAATTGGTAACAGGGGTAGAGAGACCCAGTACTTC. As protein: CASSLIGNRGRETQYF.